This TCR beta chain was profiled in a study of T-cell reconstitution after alpha-beta-depleted transplantation in children. Unmatched junction bases numbered 8, after V lost 5 bases and J lost 4 bases. This CDR3 region has 15 residues. CDR1 and CDR2 from the germline V gene are SGHTA and FQGNSA. The TCRbeta library incorporated unique molecular identifiers. TCRdb re-called the PCR reads through MiXCR, storing one row per CDR3 protein. The repertoire has 450,000 to 550,000 distinct CDR3 sequences, 10% to 12% of them found once; the top ten carry 14%. Study results and caveats: Several hundred graft clones that had expanded were reportedly the source of alpha-beta T cells about two months after transplant. A year post-transplant, T-cell counts and diversity derived mostly from newly produced T cells.

To note about this clonotype: The antigen is unknown.

This TCR came from a female patient younger than 10 who had a stem cell transplant for aplastic anemia, so the T cells may come from the graft donor. The sequencing used PBMCs, mostly from graft donor cells, collected 180 days after TCRalphabeta/CD19-depleted stem cell transplant. The chain carries TRBV7-2 and TRBJ2-7; TRBD2 agrees at 10 bases. CDR3 DNA sequence: TGTGCCAGCAGCCCTCAAAGCGGGAGGGGATACGAGCAGTACTTC. Residues: CASSPQSGRGYEQYF.